This entry describes one TCR beta chain. This sample is part of a study of T cells in Graves' hyperthyroidism and ophthalmopathy. RNA transcripts yielded amplified TCR beta CDR3 regions. A set of HTBI primers served as the primers for a first-round RT-PCR of the TCR CDR3. MiXCR, run by TCRdb on the multiplex PCR reads, gives a single entry per CDR3 protein. The sample holds approximately 400,000 distinct CDR3 sequences; roughly 14% are singletons and the top ten take just under 8%. This TCR came from a woman younger than 30 with Graves' hyperthyroidism. Sample: blood.

The CDR3 sequence: CAIERDPDTQYF. The CDR3 DNA follows: TGTGCCATCGAACGGGACCCAGATACGCAGTATTTT. This sequence joins TRBV28 and TRBJ2-3; D is perhaps TRBD1 or TRBD2 (5 bases each). Trimming took off 10 bases at V and 4 bases at J, with 12 bases between the two ends. The CDR3 runs 12 residues. Germline V gene lookup returns CDR1 MDHEN and CDR2 SYDVKM.